At least ten counts were recorded for the clone carrying this T cell receptor beta chain. Its antigen is currently unknown. This sample was taken from a study of CD8 T cells in ankylosing spondylitis. Study-wide results and caveats: What appeared characteristic of ankylosing spondylitis blood was a TCR beta motif of eight highly homologous variants.

For TCR beta, libraries came from quantitative 5'-RACE with molecular barcodes. TCRdb recomputed calls from the 5' RACE reads with MiXCR, one row per CDR3 protein. Of roughly 90,000 distinct CDR3 sequences listed, 9% were seen once; the top ten hold approximately 30%. The germline CDR1 and CDR2 sequences are MGHRA and YSYEKL. Unmatched junction bases numbered 4, after V lost 4 bases and J lost 2 bases. The CDR3 runs to 15 residues. Sample: blood, either unsorted or a sorted T cell fraction (not recorded which). This chain uses TRBV4-1 with TRBJ2-2; 7 bases are a match to TRBD1. The clonotype was recovered from a male donor with ankylosing spondylitis. The CDR3, as DNA: TGCGCCAGCAGCCCTTACAGGGGTAACACCGGGGAGCTGTTTTTT. Encoded protein: CASSPYRGNTGELFF.